This is a list of T cell receptor beta chains from one sample in a study of blood T cells in healthy people across ages. Via MiXCR, TCRdb re-called the 5' RACE reads, giving one row per CDR3 protein. The table has nearly 800,000 distinct CDR3 sequences, more than 50% seen once. Sequencing input: blood. These receptors were taken from a man aged 35 to 55 in good health. The CDR3 runs from the conserved cysteine through the conserved F or W. A D gene is named only where the DNA matches it firmly. Only part of the rows carry a size: once, few, many, or a class if the clone is expanded.

CDR3 DNA	CDR3 protein	J gene	V gene	clone size	D gene
TGTGCCAGCAGGCTCACCTACGAGCAGTACTTC	CASRLTYEQYF	TRBJ2-7	TRBV7-9	few	.
TGTGCCAGCAGCCGTCGTCGCAGCACAGATACGCAGTATTTT	CASSRRRSTDTQYF	TRBJ2-3	TRBV3-1	.	.
TGTGCCAGCAGCCCGGGGACTAGCGGGAGGCGGGTGCATGAGCAGTTCTTC	CASSPGTSGRRVHEQFF	TRBJ2-1	TRBV7-3	.	TRBD2
TGTGCCAGCAGCTTAGAGCCTGATGGGAGCACAGATACGCAGTATTTT	CASSLEPDGSTDTQYF	TRBJ2-3	TRBV7-2	.	.
TGCAGCGTTCGGGGCAACTACGAGCAGTACTTC	CSVRGNYEQYF	TRBJ2-7	TRBV29-1	few	.
TGCAGCGTTGCAGTTAGCCCCAATGAGCAGTTCTTC	CSVAVSPNEQFF	TRBJ2-1	TRBV29-1	.	.
TGCGCCAGCAGCCAAGTGTTCATCCGGGGTAACGAGCAGTACTTC	CASSQVFIRGNEQYF	TRBJ2-7	TRBV4-1	.	.
TGTGCCAGCTTCAAGTTTGGGGTAGGAGAGACCCAGTACTTC	CASFKFGVGETQYF	TRBJ2-5	TRBV7-9	.	.
TGCAGCGTTGGTGTGGGACATAGCACAGATACGCAGTATTTT	CSVGVGHSTDTQYF	TRBJ2-3	TRBV29-1	few	.
TGTGCCAGCAGTTCTCCCAGGGGTTCAGCCTACGAGCAGTACTTC	CASSSPRGSAYEQYF	TRBJ2-7	TRBV28	once	.
TGTGCCAGCAGCTTGGTTGCGTCTAGCGGTTTGGACAATGAGCAGTTCTTC	CASSLVASSGLDNEQFF	TRBJ2-1	TRBV5-5	once	TRBD2
TGTGCCAGCAGCCAAGAATTGGGCCAGGATACGCAGTATTTT	CASSQELGQDTQYF	TRBJ2-3	TRBV4-2	.	.
TGTGCCAACAGCTCCCAAGACAGGACAGGTGAGCAGTTCTTC	CANSSQDRTGEQFF	TRBJ2-1	TRBV7-9	.	TRBD1
TGTGCCAGCAGCTTAGAGGGGACTAGCGGGACCGATGAGCAGTTCTTC	CASSLEGTSGTDEQFF	TRBJ2-1	TRBV7-2	.	TRBD2
TGTGCCAGCAGCTACGGGACAGGGGGTGCCGGGGAGCTGTTTTTT	CASSYGTGGAGELFF	TRBJ2-2	TRBV4-2	.	TRBD1
TGTGCCAGCAGTTTAAAAGGGTCCGATACGCAGTATTTT	CASSLKGSDTQYF	TRBJ2-3	TRBV27	.	.
TGTGCCAGCAGCCCGGGAATGGAGCGGGAAGAGACCCAGTACTTC	CASSPGMEREETQYF	TRBJ2-5	TRBV5-5	.	.
TGTGCCAGCAATAAGCCGAGGGGGAAGGCCTCGTGGGATGAGCAGTACTTC	CASNKPRGKASWDEQYF	TRBJ2-5	TRBV12-3/TRBV12-4	.	.
TGTGCCAGCAGCTTACAGGGGTACTCCGAGCAGTACTTC	CASSLQGYSEQYF	TRBJ2-7	TRBV5-6	few	TRBD1
TGTGCCAGCAGCCCGAAACCAGGGATTGCGGAGACCCAGTACTTC	CASSPKPGIAETQYF	TRBJ2-5	TRBV7-9	.	.
TGTGCCAGCACCCGGGACCTAAACACAGATACGCAGTATTTT	CASTRDLNTDTQYF	TRBJ2-3	TRBV9	.	.
TGTGCCAGCAGTCAGGACAGCCTAGTATCCTACGAGCAGTACTTC	CASSQDSLVSYEQYF	TRBJ2-7	TRBV2	once	.
TGCGCCAGCAGCGATGTCATAGGGGTATCCAACTCTGGCTACACCTTC	CASSDVIGVSNSGYTF	TRBJ1-2	TRBV10-2	.	.
TGTGCCAGCAGCCCAGCACTAGCGGGGGGCACAGATACGCAGTATTTT	CASSPALAGGTDTQYF	TRBJ2-3	TRBV7-2	.	TRBD2
TGTGCCAGCAGCCTAGCGGGGGGGGTCAATCAGCCCCAGCATTTT	CASSLAGGVNQPQHF	TRBJ1-5	TRBV7-9	few	.
TGTGCCAGCACCAGGACAGGGGGCATCGGGGAGCTGTTTTTT	CASTRTGGIGELFF	TRBJ2-2	TRBV28	.	TRBD1
TGTGCCAGCAGTGGACGACAGGGCACTCTGGGAGAGCAGTACTTC	CASSGRQGTLGEQYF	TRBJ2-4	TRBV28	.	TRBD1
TGTGCCAGCAGCCAAGATCGACAGATTAGCAATCAGCCCCAGCATTTT	CASSQDRQISNQPQHF	TRBJ1-5	TRBV4-2	few	.
TGTGCCAGCAGTCCGAATGGGGGGGGAGAGACCCAGTACTTC	CASSPNGGGETQYF	TRBJ2-5	TRBV12-3/TRBV12-4	few	TRBD2
TGCGCCAGCAGCGCCCGGGTGTCCAAAAACATTCAGTACTTC	CASSARVSKNIQYF	TRBJ2-4	TRBV5-1	few	.
TGTGCCAGCAGTTTAAGGACAGGGGAAAATGAGCAGTTCTTC	CASSLRTGENEQFF	TRBJ2-1	TRBV28	.	TRBD1
TGTGCCAGCAGCTCTCGACTATACAATGAGCAGTTCTTC	CASSSRLYNEQFF	TRBJ2-1	TRBV11-3	once	.
TGCGCCAGCAGCCAAGAGGGTGTCTCTAGACTAGCGGGATCCACAGATACGCAGTATTTT	CASSQEGVSRLAGSTDTQYF	TRBJ2-3	TRBV4-3	.	TRBD2
TGTGCCAGCAGCAGGACTAGCGGGACTTACAGAGAGCAGTTCTTC	CASSRTSGTYREQFF	TRBJ2-1	TRBV6-5	.	TRBD2
TGTGCCAGCAGCACCAGGGTCCTGGACTACAATGAGCAGTTCTTC	CASSTRVLDYNEQFF	TRBJ2-1	TRBV11-2	.	.
TGTGCCAGCAGCCCCGGGACGGCGGGTGGCTACACCTTC	CASSPGTAGGYTF	TRBJ1-2	TRBV7-2	.	.
TGTGCCAGCAGCCAAGGTGCTAGATCGGAGACCCAGTACTTC	CASSQGARSETQYF	TRBJ2-5	TRBV14	.	.
TGTGCCAGCAGTGAATATTCGTACGAGCAGTACTTC	CASSEYSYEQYF	TRBJ2-7	TRBV2	.	.
TGTGCCAGCAGCATAGGACAGCCTCTCACAGATACGCAGTATTTT	CASSIGQPLTDTQYF	TRBJ2-3	TRBV11-2	.	.
TGCGCCAGCAGCCCGGAAGGGGTCAGGAGCACAGATACGCAGTATTTT	CASSPEGVRSTDTQYF	TRBJ2-3	TRBV5-1	few	.
TGTGCCAGCAGCTTCGGACAGTTAGCCTACGAGCAGTACTTC	CASSFGQLAYEQYF	TRBJ2-7	TRBV5-6	once	.
TGCAGTGCTACACAGGGGGGGACCTACGAGCAGTACTTC	CSATQGGTYEQYF	TRBJ2-7	TRBV20-1	.	.
TGTGCCAGCACCTCCACCAGCGGACTCAGCACAGATACGCAGTATTTT	CASTSTSGLSTDTQYF	TRBJ2-3	TRBV7-2	.	.
TGTGCCAGCAGCCAAGGGACAGGGCGAGAGCAGTACTTC	CASSQGTGREQYF	TRBJ2-7	TRBV4-2	.	TRBD1
TGCAGTGCTGACCGAGGACAGGGATATGGCTACACCTTC	CSADRGQGYGYTF	TRBJ1-2	TRBV20-1	few	TRBD1
TGTGCCAGCAGTTACACGGCGAACACTGAAGCTTTCTTT	CASSYTANTEAFF	TRBJ1-1	TRBV6-5	.	.
TGTGCCCGCCAGCGGGAGGGCCGCGGCACAGATACGCAGTATTTT	CARQREGRGTDTQYF	TRBJ2-3	TRBV4-2	.	TRBD2
TGTGCCAGCAGCGTAAGGACTAGCCCAGATACGCAGTATTTT	CASSVRTSPDTQYF	TRBJ2-3	TRBV9	.	TRBD2
TGCAGCGTTTATTCCAACAGCAATGAGCAGTTCTTC	CSVYSNSNEQFF	TRBJ2-1	TRBV29-1	.	.
TGTGCCAGCAGCGACCTAGGATTTTACGAGCAGTACTTC	CASSDLGFYEQYF	TRBJ2-7	TRBV28	.	.
TGTGCCAGCAGCACCCACCCCTATAATTCACCCCTCCACTTT	CASSTHPYNSPLHF	TRBJ1-6	TRBV7-3	.	.
TGTGCCAGCAGCTTCGCCGGCGCAGACGAGCAGTACTTC	CASSFAGADEQYF	TRBJ2-7	TRBV7-8	few	.
TGTGCCAGCAGTTTTACAGGGGATCAGCCCCAGCATTTT	CASSFTGDQPQHF	TRBJ1-5	TRBV7-2	.	TRBD1